These T cell receptor beta chains were read from a single sample in a study of Ad26.COV2.S vaccination and SARS-CoV-2 variants. TCRdb's copy holds only in-frame clones and misses some; the assay was immunoSEQ multiplex PCR. The sample has some 180,000 clones, around 88% seen once; the top ten hold around 6.1%. The sequenced sample was peripheral blood, obtained after recovery from COVID-19. The receptors come from a human donor who had recovered from COVID-19. Each CDR3 is given with its conserved first and last residue. Each record gives: clone size, V gene, D gene, J gene, CDR3 DNA, CDR3 protein. D genes are given only for firm matches. For some rows the clone size is stated as once, few or many, or as a class when expanded; others skip it.

>.|TRBV24-1|.|TRBJ2-2
TGTGCCACCAGTGATTGGGCCACCGGGGAGCTGTTTTTT
CATSDWATGELFF
>.|TRBV7-9|TRBD1|TRBJ2-4
TGTGCCAGCAGCTTCCCGGGACAGGGGATAAACATTCAGTACTTC
CASSFPGQGINIQYF
>.|TRBV6-5|.|TRBJ1-2
TGTGCCAGCGGACGGGACTCAAGTAACTATGGCTACACCTTC
CASGRDSSNYGYTF
>.|TRBV27|.|TRBJ2-4
TGTGCCCCCGGAGGGGGAGAAGCCAAAAACATTCAGTACTTC
CAPGGGEAKNIQYF
>.|TRBV5-4|.|TRBJ2-3
TGTGCCAGCAGCTTAGCAGCAGATACGCAGTATTTT
CASSLAADTQYF
>.|TRBV7-9|.|TRBJ2-5
TGTGCCAGCACCAACGGCCCCCCTACCGGCCAGGAGACCCAGTACTTC
CASTNGPPTGQETQYF
>.|TRBV5-1|.|TRBJ2-7
TGCGCCAGCAGCTTGGGGGCCCCTACGGAATCCTACGAGCAGTACTTC
CASSLGAPTESYEQYF
>.|TRBV27|.|TRBJ1-2
TGTGCCAGCAGTTTCCGAGAGGACCGAGGCTACACCTTC
CASSFREDRGYTF
>.|TRBV9|.|TRBJ2-3
TGTGCCAGCAGCGCCGTAGGGGGGCCGCGGCAAACGCAGTATTTT
CASSAVGGPRQTQYF
>.|TRBV30|TRBD1|TRBJ1-1
TGTGCCTGGAACAGGGGGCGGAACACTGAAGCTTTCTTT
CAWNRGRNTEAFF
>.|TRBV4-1|TRBD1|TRBJ2-2
TGCGCCAGCAGGGACAGGGGGGCGAACACCGGGGAGCTGTTTTTT
CASRDRGANTGELFF
>.|TRBV14|TRBD1|TRBJ1-1
TGTGCCAGCAGCCGGGACAGACTTTGGACTGAAGCTTTCTTT
CASSRDRLWTEAFF
>.|TRBV5-1|.|TRBJ1-2
TGCGCCAGCTCGGCCGCACAGAAGACCTATGGCTACACCTTC
CASSAAQKTYGYTF
>.|TRBV5-4|TRBD1|TRBJ1-2
TGTGCCAGCAGCTTGGCACAGGGGGCTTACTATGGCTACACCTTC
CASSLAQGAYYGYTF
>.|TRBV10-2|.|TRBJ1-4
TGCGCCACCCGGAGGGGATTTGGGACTAATGAAAAACTGTTTTTT
CATRRGFGTNEKLFF
>.|TRBV4-1|TRBD1|TRBJ2-7
TGCGCCAGCGCCTGGAAGCCGGGACAGCTCTACGAGCAGTACTTC
CASAWKPGQLYEQYF
>.|TRBV3-1/TRBV3-2|.|TRBJ1-1
TGTGCCAGCAGCCAGCCGACAGTGAACACTGAAGCTTTCTTT
CASSQPTVNTEAFF
>.|TRBV5-8|.|TRBJ2-3
TGTGCCAGCAGCTTGACGTCCACAGATACGCAGTATTTT
CASSLTSTDTQYF
>.|TRBV13|.|TRBJ1-3
TGTGCCAGCAGCTTAGTCTCCGCTTCTGGAAACACCATATATTTT
CASSLVSASGNTIYF
>.|TRBV15|.|TRBJ1-4
TGTGCCACCAGCAGAGATGCCAAAGCAAATGAAAAACTGTTTTTT
CATSRDAKANEKLFF
>.|TRBV27|.|TRBJ2-2
TGTGCCAGCAGTGTTTCAGGGGGGGACACCGGGGAGCTGTTTTTT
CASSVSGGDTGELFF
>.|TRBV7-3|TRBD2|TRBJ2-3
TGTGCCAGCAGCCGGACTAGCGGGGGGGCTGATACGCAGTATTTT
CASSRTSGGADTQYF
>.|TRBV5-1|.|TRBJ2-1
TGCGCCAGCAGCTCGGCCGTTAACAATGAGCAGTTCTTC
CASSSAVNNEQFF
>.|TRBV7-9|.|TRBJ1-2
TGTGCCAGCAGCTTAGGACCGGGTGGCTACACCTTC
CASSLGPGGYTF
>.|TRBV2|TRBD2|TRBJ2-1
TGTGCCAGCACTTTTAGCGGGGGGGCTAGTGAGCAGTTCTTC
CASTFSGGASEQFF
>.|TRBV5-4|.|TRBJ2-1
TGTGCCAGCCACACAGGTGGCTCCTACAATGAGCAGTTCTTC
CASHTGGSYNEQFF
>.|TRBV5-1|TRBD1|TRBJ1-1
TGCGCCAGCAGCCCAAACCAGGGGGCGAGAACTGAAGCTTTCTTT
CASSPNQGARTEAFF
>few|TRBV18|.|TRBJ1-5
TGTGCCAGCTCACCGCGGGGGAATCAGCCCCAGCATTTT
CASSPRGNQPQHF
>.|TRBV28|.|TRBJ1-2
TGTGCCAGCAGAGGGGACACTGCCTATGGCTACACCTTC
CASRGDTAYGYTF
>.|TRBV28|TRBD1|TRBJ2-7
TGTGCCAGCAGGACCGGACAGGGGGCGTTCGAGCAGTACTTC
CASRTGQGAFEQYF
>.|TRBV3-1/TRBV3-2|.|TRBJ2-1
TGTGCCAGCAGCACCTCAACAGGAAATGAGCAGTTCTTC
CASSTSTGNEQFF
>.|TRBV18|.|TRBJ1-1
TGTGCCAGCTCACCACCTTCGGCGCGGGGCACTGAAGCTTTCTTT
CASSPPSARGTEAFF
>.|TRBV28|.|TRBJ2-3
TGTGCCAGCAGTTCCACCGTACCAGATACGCAGTATTTT
CASSSTVPDTQYF
>.|TRBV3-1/TRBV3-2|.|TRBJ1-1
TGTGCCAGCAGCCCCGACAGAAAGACTGAAGCTTTCTTT
CASSPDRKTEAFF
>.|TRBV5-1|.|TRBJ2-3
TGCGCCAGCAGCTTGGTGGGGCAGGGAGATACGCAGTATTTT
CASSLVGQGDTQYF
>.|TRBV4-2|.|TRBJ1-1
TGTGCCAGCAGCCAAGATAAGAGGGTTAAGGCTTTCTTT
CASSQDKRVKAFF
>.|TRBV27|.|TRBJ1-5
TGTGCCAGCAGTTTTCCAGGGGTAAATCAGCCCCAGCATTTT
CASSFPGVNQPQHF
>.|TRBV28|.|TRBJ2-3
TGTGCCAGCACCGGGGACCTCCATACGCAGTATTTT
CASTGDLHTQYF
>.|TRBV7-2|TRBD1|TRBJ1-4
TGTGCCAGCAGCTTCATGGACAGGGGAAATGAAAAACTGTTTTTT
CASSFMDRGNEKLFF
>.|TRBV27|.|TRBJ2-7
TGTGCCAGCAGTGGGGGTTTTGGGGGGCTGTACGAGCAGTACTTC
CASSGGFGGLYEQYF
>.|TRBV6-2/TRBV6-3|.|TRBJ1-2
TGTGCCAGCAGTTTCAGGGCGGGCTATGGCTACACCTTC
CASSFRAGYGYTF
>.|TRBV27|.|TRBJ1-6
TGTGCCAGCAGTCCATTGGAGGGATCACCCCTCCACTTT
CASSPLEGSPLHF
>.|TRBV3-1/TRBV3-2|.|TRBJ1-2
TGTGCCAGCAGCCCTCGGGGCAACTATGGCTACACCTTC
CASSPRGNYGYTF
>.|TRBV6-5|TRBD2|TRBJ2-7
TGTGCCAGCAGCGACGGCGCTAGCGGGGGTCGCGAGCAGTACTTC
CASSDGASGGREQYF
>.|TRBV5-1|.|TRBJ1-6
TGCGCCAGCAGCTTGGGGATGAGGAGCTGGGATAATTCACCCCTCCACTTT
CASSLGMRSWDNSPLHF
>.|TRBV9|TRBD1|TRBJ2-1
TGTGCCAGCAGCCCCGGGACAGCCGAGTACAATGAGCAGTTCTTC
CASSPGTAEYNEQFF
>few|TRBV27|TRBD1|TRBJ2-2
TGTGCCAGCACCCTATCCCGGACAGGGGGGCCTTCCGGGGAGCTGTTTTTT
CASTLSRTGGPSGELFF
>.|TRBV5-4|.|TRBJ1-2
TGTGCCAGCAGCCCAACTGGGGGGGTTAACTATGGCTACACCTTC
CASSPTGGVNYGYTF